The 3 T cell receptor beta chains below come from one sample, sequenced in a study of blood T cells in healthy people across ages. Next came a second PCR, run for roughly 6 to 11 cycles, which used a sample-barcoded 5' primer along with a J-beta primer mix. TCRdb passed the 5' RACE reads through MiXCR, listing each CDR3 protein once. The profile shows approximately 1.5 million distinct CDR3 sequences, about 45% of them singletons. Sequencing input: blood. These receptors came from a woman between 18 and 29 years old in good health.

The V gene is TRBV7-9, the J gene TRBJ1-2; the D is unclear. CDR3 length equals 14 residues. Trimming pared 5 bases from V and 5 bases from J, leaving 15 bases between. Germline loops: CDR1 SEHNR, CDR2 FQNEAQ (reference sequence). CDR3 DNA sequence: TGTGCCAGCAGCCTCTCGGCCCTTCTTTATGGCTACACCTTC. This gives the protein CASSLSALLYGYTF.

This sequence joins TRBV5-1 and TRBJ1-2; D remains unclear. The ends were cut back, 0 bases at V and 4 bases at J, with 10 bases in the middle. The germline V gene encodes CDR1 SGHRS and CDR2 YFSETQ. The length of the CDR3 is 14 residues. In DNA, the CDR3 is TGCGCCAGCAGCTTGGCCTCCATCGCCTATGGCTACACCTTC. Translation: CASSLASIAYGYTF. Together with reference TRBV5-1 and TRBJ1-2, the CDR3 gives the full variable domain: KAGVTQTPRYLIKTRGQQVTLSCSPISGHRSVSWYQQTPGQGLQFLFEYFSETQRNKGNFPGRFSGRQFSNSRSEMNVSTLELGDSALYLCASSLASIAYGYTFGSGTRLTVV.

The CDR3 DNA sequence: TGTGCCAGCAGTTTCCTAGCGGGGATTTCCACAGATACGCAGTATTTT. Amino acids: CASSFLAGISTDTQYF. This rearrangement joins TRBV27 to TRBJ2-3; 9 nucleotides align to TRBD2. J lost 2 bases, V lost 3 bases, and 6 bases had no gene match. The CDR3 is 16 amino acids. CDR1 MNHEY and CDR2 SMNVEV come from the germline V gene (reference sequence).